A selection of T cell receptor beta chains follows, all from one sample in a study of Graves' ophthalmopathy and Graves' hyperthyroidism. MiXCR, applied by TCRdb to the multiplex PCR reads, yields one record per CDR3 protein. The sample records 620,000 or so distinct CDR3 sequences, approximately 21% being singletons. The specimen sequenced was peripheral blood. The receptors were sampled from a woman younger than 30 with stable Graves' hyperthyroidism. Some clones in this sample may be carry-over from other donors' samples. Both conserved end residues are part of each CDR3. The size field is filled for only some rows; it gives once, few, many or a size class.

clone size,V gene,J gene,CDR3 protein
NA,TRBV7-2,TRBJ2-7,CASSPESFSYEQYF
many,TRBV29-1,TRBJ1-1,CSVDQGKNTEAFF
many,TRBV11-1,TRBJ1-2,CASSPVARGEADYGYTF
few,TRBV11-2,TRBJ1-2,CASSLIQNYGYTF
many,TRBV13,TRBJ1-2,CASSEGQGANYGYTF
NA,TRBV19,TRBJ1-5,CASSTTGMGNQPQHF
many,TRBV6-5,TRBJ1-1,CASSWAAPAMNTEAFF
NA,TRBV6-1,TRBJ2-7,CASQYGGSRYLSYEQYF
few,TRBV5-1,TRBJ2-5,CASSSAGRGQETQYF
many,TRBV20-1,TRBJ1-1,CSSRRRGKAFF
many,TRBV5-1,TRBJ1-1,CASSLEQGGANTEAFF
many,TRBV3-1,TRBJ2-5,CASSHNTWTSGSQTQYF
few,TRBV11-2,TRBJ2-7,CASSRGGGGPYEQYF
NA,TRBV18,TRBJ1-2,CASSPTPGTGGDGYTF
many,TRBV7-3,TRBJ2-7,CASSLTGGQSYEQYF
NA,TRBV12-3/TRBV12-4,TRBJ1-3,CASSSSSSGNTIYF
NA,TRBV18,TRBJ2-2,CASSPGKELFF
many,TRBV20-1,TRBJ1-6,CSAKDSNNSPLHF
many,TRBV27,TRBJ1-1,CASRSDNMNTEAFF
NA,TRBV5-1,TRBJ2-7,CASLRDPTDRIYEQYF
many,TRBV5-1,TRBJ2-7,CASRDDSYEQYF
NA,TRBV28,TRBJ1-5,CASSKHRGTGNQPQHF
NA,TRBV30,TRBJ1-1,CAWSGPGNTEAFF
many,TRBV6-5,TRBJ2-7,CASSYSALLFEATREQYF
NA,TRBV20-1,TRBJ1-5,CSAAPGVNQPQHF
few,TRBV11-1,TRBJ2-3,CASSLLAGGSTDTQYF
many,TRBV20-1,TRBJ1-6,CSARRGENSPLHF
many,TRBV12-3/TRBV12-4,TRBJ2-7,CASSRGQSYYEQYF
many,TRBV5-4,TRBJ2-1,CASSGTRPYNEQFF
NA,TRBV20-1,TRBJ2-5,CTGAGGSGTLGETQYF
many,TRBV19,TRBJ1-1,CASSRDPLSWTEAFF
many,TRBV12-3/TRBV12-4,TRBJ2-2,CASRAQGRAGELFF
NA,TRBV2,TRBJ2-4,CASRDRASKNIKYF
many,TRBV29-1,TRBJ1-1,CSVAQNTEAFF
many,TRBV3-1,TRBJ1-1,CASSQDRGNTEAFF
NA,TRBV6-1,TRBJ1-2,CASRTTGALNYGYTF
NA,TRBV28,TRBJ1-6,CASRMMGSTLPYNSPLHF
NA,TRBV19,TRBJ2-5,CASSILGPQETQYF
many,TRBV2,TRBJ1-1,CASTTGVVGEAFF
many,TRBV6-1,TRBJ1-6,CASSEEGYSSPLHF
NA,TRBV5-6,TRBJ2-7,CASSPVLTGANEQYF
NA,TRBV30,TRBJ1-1,CAWRDPPRKGTEAFF
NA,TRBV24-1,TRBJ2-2,CATSDLPLGSGELFF
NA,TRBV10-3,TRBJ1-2,CAISFEDDGYTF
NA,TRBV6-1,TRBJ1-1,CASSGDRSSEAFF
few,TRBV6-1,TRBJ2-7,CASSEDGTGGNEQYF
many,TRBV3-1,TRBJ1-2,CASSQDRGVHYTF
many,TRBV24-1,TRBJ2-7,CATSAGLSYEQYF